These 5 T cell receptor beta chains came from one sample sequenced in a study of blood T cell repertoires in COVID-19. TCRdb's copy holds only in-frame clones and misses some; the assay was immunoSEQ multiplex PCR. The data contain 200,000 or so clones, 84% of them seen just once; the ten biggest clones take up 1.8%. Material: PBMCs or T cells enriched from blood (not recorded which). The receptors shown here come from a man between 60 and 75 years old who had recovered from COVID-19.

J is TRBJ1-1 and V is TRBV29-1; 8 bases map to TRBD1. The CDR3 runs 14 residues. The V and J ends lost 7 bases and 0 bases, in that order; junction bases with no gene match: 7. Germline V gene lookup returns CDR1 SQVTM and CDR2 ANQGSEA. In nucleotides, the CDR3 is TGCAGCGCCGGGACAGGAGGACTGAACACTGAAGCTTTCTTT. This codes for CSAGTGGLNTEAFF.

With respect to this clone: A read error may produce the germline difference seen at one junction end. The chain has TRBV27 and TRBJ2-1, with a weak D call TRBD2 (6 bases). The germline V gene encodes CDR1 MNHEY and CDR2 SMNVEV (reference sequence). The CDR3 consists of 15 residues. CDR3: CASSLSSDLYSEQFF. The CDR3 nucleotides read TGTGCCAGCAGTTTGTCTAGCGACCTGTACAGTGAGCAGTTCTTC.

The rearrangement uses TRBV7-9 and TRBJ1-2; 8 bases fit TRBD1. Per the germline V gene, CDR1 is SEHNR and CDR2 is FQNEAQ (reference sequence). The CDR3 is 17 amino acids. Germline trimming cut 3 bases from V and 3 bases from J; bases unmatched to any gene: 12. CDR3 region: CASSFTLDRGVDYGYTF. The CDR3 coding sequence is TGTGCCAGCAGCTTTACACTTGACAGGGGCGTAGACTATGGCTACACCTTC.

Concerning this clone itself: Other DNA sequences within the sample encode an identical CDR3. The chain has TRBV4-3 and TRBJ2-3; possible D gene TRBD1, 6 bases. The germline gives CDR1 LGHNA, CDR2 YSLEER. Trimming left V 0 bases short and J 3 bases short, with 10 bases between. The CDR3 has 15 residues. The CDR3 region is CASSQDPRGTDTQYF. The CDR3 nucleotides are TGCGCCAGCAGCCAAGACCCCAGGGGAACAGATACGCAGTATTTT.

This chain joins TRBV27 and TRBJ1-1; D not certain. There are 12 residues in the CDR3. CDR1 and CDR2 from the germline V gene are MNHEY and SMNVEV (reference sequence). V was cut by 6 bases and J by 4 bases, with 9 bases left in between. In DNA, the CDR3 is TGTGCCAGCAGGACTATCGGCACTGAAGCTTTCTTT. Residues: CASRTIGTEAFF.